Following are 18 T cell receptor beta chains from one sample sequenced in a study of blood T cell repertoires in COVID-19. Libraries were prepared by immunoSEQ multiplex PCR; TCRdb keeps only in-frame clonotypes and omits some of them. The repertoire holds under 400,000 clones, almost 90% seen once, with 6.5% in the top ten. The source material was peripheral blood. All receptors derive from a young man with active or convalescent COVID-19.

The chain links TRBV2 to TRBJ2-3; D unresolved. The CDR3 is made up of 14 amino acids. V lost 3 bases, J lost 2 bases, and 9 bases lay in between. The V gene's germline CDR1 is SNHLY and CDR2 FYNNEI. CDR3 residues: CASSDGTATDTQYF. The CDR3 DNA is TGTGCCAGCAGTGACGGAACAGCCACAGATACGCAGTATTTT.

The chain carries TRBV27 and TRBJ2-2, with 11 bases fitting TRBD1. The germline V gene has CDR1 MNHEY and CDR2 SMNVEV (reference sequence). The CDR3 loop spans 15 amino acids. Germline trimming cut 7 bases from V and 6 bases from J; bases unmatched to any gene: 7. The CDR3 coding sequence is TGTGCCAGCACCTGGGGGACAGGGGGTTCCGGGGAGCTGTTTTTT. Residues: CASTWGTGGSGELFF.

This clone is a singleton in its sample. V and J are TRBV7-3 and TRBJ2-7; 8 bases line up with TRBD2. Germline V lookup: CDR1 SGHTA, CDR2 FQGTGA. The V gene end was trimmed by 0 bases and the J gene end by 5 bases; junction bases not matched to a gene: 6. The CDR3 spans 15 residues. The CDR3 loop is CASSLTGRENDEQYF. DNA for the CDR3: TGTGCCAGCAGCTTAACCGGGAGGGAGAACGACGAGCAGTACTTC.

V and J are TRBV14 and TRBJ2-3; D ambiguous. The CDR3 extends over 13 amino acids. Germline values: CDR1 SGHDN, CDR2 FVKESK. V was pared by 0 bases and J by 7 bases, with 8 bases between. The CDR3 is CASSQDQAHTQYF. CDR3 nucleotides: TGTGCCAGCAGCCAAGACCAGGCCCATACGCAGTATTTT.

The CDR3 nucleotides read TGTGCCAGCAGCCCCGGGACAGCCCAAGAGACCCAGTACTTC. It encodes CASSPGTAQETQYF. This sequence joins TRBV7-9 and TRBJ2-5; TRBD1 aligns across 7 bases. The CDR3 covers 14 residues. The J segment lost 1 base and the V segment lost 5 bases, leaving 4 bases of the junction unmatched. Germline V gene lookup returns CDR1 SEHNR and CDR2 FQNEAQ (reference sequence).

The DNA for the CDR3 is TGTGCCAGCAGTTTCATCGGGGGGAGCCAAAGTTCACCCCTCCACTTT. Its protein product is CASSFIGGSQSSPLHF. The chain has TRBV28 and TRBJ1-6; TRBD1 might be the D (5 bases). V gave up 3 bases and J gave up 9 bases, with 18 bases separating them. CDR3 length equals 16 residues. Per the germline V gene, CDR1 is MDHEN and CDR2 is SYDVKM.

The chain links TRBV5-1 to TRBJ2-3, with 11 positions matching TRBD2. The CDR3 runs 17 residues. V lost 4 bases and J lost 8; bases outside the gene matches: 15. CDR1 is SGHRS, CDR2 YFSETQ, per germline. The CDR3 loop is CASSPGTSGAASGTQYF. CDR3 in DNA: TGCGCCAGCAGCCCCGGGACTAGCGGAGCGGCTTCAGGTACGCAGTATTTT.

V is TRBV24-1 and J is TRBJ2-1; no clear D. Trimming took 3 bases from V and 8 from J, leaving 16 bases between them. Germline V gene data show CDR1 as KGHDR and CDR2 as SFDVKD. The CDR3 length is 15 residues. CDR3 loop: CATSDRQASGDEQFF. CDR3 nucleotides: TGTGCCACCAGTGATCGTCAGGCGTCAGGCGATGAGCAGTTCTTC.

The chain has TRBV28 and TRBJ2-7, with D tentatively TRBD1 (5 bases). The length of the CDR3 is 15 residues. Trimming removed 6 bases at V and 2 bases at J, with 17 bases between. Germline values: CDR1 MDHEN, CDR2 SYDVKM. The CDR3 spells CASRDTGGVTYEQYF. CDR3 coding DNA: TGTGCCAGCAGGGACACCGGTGGGGTTACCTACGAGCAGTACTTC.

In its sample, this clone was seen a few times. The chain uses TRBV28 and TRBJ2-7; D is unclear. V was pared by 6 bases and J by 7 bases, with 13 bases between. CDR1 and CDR2 from the germline V gene are MDHEN and SYDVKM. The CDR3 runs 12 residues. CDR3 sequence reads: CASSGTRREQYF. CDR3 in DNA: TGTGCCAGCAGCGGAACCAGGCGAGAGCAGTACTTC.

The genes are TRBV2 and TRBJ1-6, with TRBD1 identical over 8 bases. Germline-derived CDR1 and CDR2 are SNHLY and FYNNEI. This CDR3 is 17 amino acids long. V gave up 3 bases and J gave up 1 base; unmatched junction bases: 5. CDR3: CASSDRGLRSYNSPLHF. The CDR3 region has the DNA TGTGCCAGCAGTGACAGGGGGCTTAGGTCCTATAATTCACCCCTCCACTTT.

The chain couples TRBV9 to TRBJ2-3, with 10 bases aligning to TRBD2. The germline gives CDR1 SGDLS, CDR2 YYNGEE. This CDR3 is built from 16 residues. V shed 3 bases, J shed 0 bases, and the junction held 4 bases outside the gene matches. The CDR3 reads CASSAIAGGSTDTQYF. CDR3 bases: TGTGCCAGCAGCGCCATAGCGGGAGGCAGCACAGATACGCAGTATTTT.

This chain connects TRBV19 to TRBJ2-7; 8 bases are a match to TRBD1. The V gene end was trimmed by 6 bases and the J gene end by 2 bases; junction bases not matched to a gene: 9. The length of the CDR3 is 15 residues. Germline loops: CDR1 LNHDA, CDR2 SQIVND (reference sequence). In nucleotides, the CDR3 is TGTGCCAGTAGGGACCCGGGACAGGCTACCTACGAGCAGTACTTC. Amino acids: CASRDPGQATYEQYF.

The count of this clone is one. This rearrangement joins TRBV18 to TRBJ2-3; 12 bases are a match to TRBD2. Germline lookup yields CDR1 KGHSH and CDR2 LQKENI. The CDR3 runs 16 residues. The trim removed 5 bases at V and 2 bases at J, leaving 5 bases unmatched. The CDR3 reads CASSRLAGANTDTQYF. CDR3 sequence (DNA): TGTGCCAGCTCAAGACTAGCGGGGGCCAACACAGATACGCAGTATTTT.

The genes are TRBV9 and TRBJ1-2; TRBD1 might be the D (6 bases). CDR3 length: 15 residues. Germline CDR1 and CDR2: SGDLS and YYNGEE. The ends were cut back, 0 bases at V and 2 bases at J, with 11 bases in the middle. The CDR3: CASSVARTANYGYTF. As DNA, the CDR3 is TGTGCCAGCAGCGTAGCTCGGACAGCAAACTATGGCTACACCTTC.

This clone was picked up one time. The rearrangement links TRBV6-2 or TRBV6-3 to TRBJ2-5; D is ambiguous. V lost 5 bases and J 1 base, leaving 2 bases between the germline ends. Per germline, CDR1 MNHEY and CDR2 SVGEGT. This CDR3 is 11 amino acids long. CDR3 sequence (DNA): TGTGCCAGCAGTCGCCAAGAGACCCAGTACTTC. Amino acids: CASSRQETQYF.

V usage is TRBV6-5 and J usage is TRBJ2-3, with 7 bases that match TRBD2. The CDR3 is made up of 16 amino acids. The J segment lost 0 bases and the V segment lost 0 bases, leaving 3 bases of the junction unmatched. Germline values: CDR1 MNHEY, CDR2 SVGAGI. The CDR3 sequence: CASSYSVSGSTDTQYF. The CDR3 coding sequence is TGTGCCAGCAGTTACTCGGTTAGCGGGAGCACAGATACGCAGTATTTT.

This clone was counted only a few times. This sequence joins TRBV12-3 or TRBV12-4 and TRBJ1-1; D ambiguous. The CDR3 has 11 amino acids. The V end lost 6 bases, the J end lost 6 bases, and 8 bases lay between the germline ends. This CDR3 is CASSRVSEAFF. CDR3 bases: TGTGCCAGCAGCCGAGTTTCTGAAGCTTTCTTT.